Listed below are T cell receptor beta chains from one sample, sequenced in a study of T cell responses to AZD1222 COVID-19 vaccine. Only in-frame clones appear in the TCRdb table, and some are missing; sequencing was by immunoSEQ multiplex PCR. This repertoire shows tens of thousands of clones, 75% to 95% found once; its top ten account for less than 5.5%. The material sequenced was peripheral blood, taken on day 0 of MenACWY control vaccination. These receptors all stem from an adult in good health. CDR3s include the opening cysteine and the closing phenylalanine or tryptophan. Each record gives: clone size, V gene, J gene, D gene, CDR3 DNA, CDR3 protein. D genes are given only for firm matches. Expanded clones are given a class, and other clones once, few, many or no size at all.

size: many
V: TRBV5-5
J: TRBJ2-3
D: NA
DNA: TGTGCCAGCAGCTTGGAAGGGCGCGGTTCAAGGATAGATACGCAGTATTTT
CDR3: CASSLEGRGSRIDTQYF

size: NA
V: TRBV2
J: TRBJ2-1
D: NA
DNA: TGTGCCAGTGGAGGGACGGCCTCGAAAGCCTACAATGAGCAGTTCTTC
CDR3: CASGGTASKAYNEQFF

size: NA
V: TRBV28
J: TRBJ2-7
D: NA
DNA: TGTGCCAGCAGCCTCTCGGTGGTCAGCGGTCGGTACTTC
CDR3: CASSLSVVSGRYF

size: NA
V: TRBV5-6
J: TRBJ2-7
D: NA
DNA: TGTGCCAGCAGCTTAGGCGGTCCCTACGAGCAGTACTTC
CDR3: CASSLGGPYEQYF

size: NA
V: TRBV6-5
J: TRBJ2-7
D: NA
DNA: TGTGCCAGCAGTCACCGGACAGCCTCCTACGAGCAGTACTTC
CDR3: CASSHRTASYEQYF

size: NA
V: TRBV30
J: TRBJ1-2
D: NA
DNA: TGTGCCTGGAGTGCCGGAGGCGGCGCAAACTATGGCTACACCTTC
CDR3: CAWSAGGGANYGYTF

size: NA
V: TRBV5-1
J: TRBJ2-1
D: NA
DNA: TGCGCCAGCAGCTTGGTCGATATGGGGATGAATGAGCAGTTCTTC
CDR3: CASSLVDMGMNEQFF

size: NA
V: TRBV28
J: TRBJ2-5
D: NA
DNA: TGTGCCAGCAGTTGGGGTGGGGGCCAAGAGACCCAGTACTTC
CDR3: CASSWGGGQETQYF

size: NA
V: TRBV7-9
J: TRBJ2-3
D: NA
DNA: TGTGCCAGCAGCCAAGGGACGTTTAGCACAGATACGCAGTATTTT
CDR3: CASSQGTFSTDTQYF

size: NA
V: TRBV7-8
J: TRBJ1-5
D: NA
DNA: TGTGCCAGCAGCCGAGACGTAGGGACGAACGGTCAGCCCCAGCATTTT
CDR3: CASSRDVGTNGQPQHF

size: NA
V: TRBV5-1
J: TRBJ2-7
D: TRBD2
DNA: TGCGCCAGCAGCTATACTAGCGGAGACTCCTACGAGCAGTACTTC
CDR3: CASSYTSGDSYEQYF

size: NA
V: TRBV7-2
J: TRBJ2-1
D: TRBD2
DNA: TGTGCCAGCAGCCTGAAGCGGGAGGGCCGCAATGAGCAGTTCTTC
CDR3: CASSLKREGRNEQFF

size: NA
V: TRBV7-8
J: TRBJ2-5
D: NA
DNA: TGTGCCAGCAGCTTAGCCTCAGGACAACAAGAGACCCAGTACTTC
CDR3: CASSLASGQQETQYF

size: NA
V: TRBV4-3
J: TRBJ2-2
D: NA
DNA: TGCGCCAGCAGCCAAGATCCGGGGAACACCGGGGAGCTGTTTTTT
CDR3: CASSQDPGNTGELFF

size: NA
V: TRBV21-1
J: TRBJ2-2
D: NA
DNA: TGTGCCATCCGTGGCCTAGCGAACACCGGGGAGCTGTTTTTT
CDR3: CAIRGLANTGELFF

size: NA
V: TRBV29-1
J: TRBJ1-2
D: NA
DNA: TGCAGCGTGGCCGACCGGGCCCTAAGGTGGTACACCTTC
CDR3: CSVADRALRWYTF

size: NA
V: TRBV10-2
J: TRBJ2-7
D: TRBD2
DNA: TGCGCCAGCAGTGTGGCAGGGAGGGACTACGAGCAGTACTTC
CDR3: CASSVAGRDYEQYF

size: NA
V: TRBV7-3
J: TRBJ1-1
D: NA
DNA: TGTGCCAGCAGCCAGGGTTCTCTGAACACTGAAGCTTTCTTT
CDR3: CASSQGSLNTEAFF

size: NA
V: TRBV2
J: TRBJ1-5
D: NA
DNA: TGTGCCAGCAGTGAACGCCAGGGCCCCTATCAGCCCCAGCATTTT
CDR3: CASSERQGPYQPQHF

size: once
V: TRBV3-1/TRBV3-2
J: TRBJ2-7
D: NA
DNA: TGTGCCAGCAGCCAAGACCCAGGCGTAGCGTTTGAGCAGTACTTC
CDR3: CASSQDPGVAFEQYF

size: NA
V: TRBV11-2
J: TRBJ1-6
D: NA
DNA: TGTGCCAGCAGCTTAATTTCTTCCGGGAAAAATTCACCCCTCCACTTT
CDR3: CASSLISSGKNSPLHF

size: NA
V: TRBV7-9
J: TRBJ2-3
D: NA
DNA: TGTGCCAGCAGCGGAGGGGGCACAGATACGCAGTATTTT
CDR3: CASSGGGTDTQYF

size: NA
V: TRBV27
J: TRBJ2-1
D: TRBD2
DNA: TGTGCCAGCGGGATTTATAGCGGGCCCCAAGGGAATGAGCAGTTCTTC
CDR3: CASGIYSGPQGNEQFF

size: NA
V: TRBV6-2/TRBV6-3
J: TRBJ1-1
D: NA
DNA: TGTGCCAGCAGTTTGGCCCTCGAGACCAGCGGTGAAGCTTTCTTT
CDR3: CASSLALETSGEAFF

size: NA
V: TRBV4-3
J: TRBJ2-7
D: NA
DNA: TGCGCCAGCAGCCAAGATGAGGGCGGCCCCTACGAGCAGTACTTC
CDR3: CASSQDEGGPYEQYF

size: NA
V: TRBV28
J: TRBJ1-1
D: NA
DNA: TGTGCCAGCAGTTTATTGGGCTCCCCGGCAGCTTTCTTT
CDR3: CASSLLGSPAAFF

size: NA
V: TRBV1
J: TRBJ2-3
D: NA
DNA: TGCACCAGCAGCCAAGAGAAAGCGGGAGGGAATCAAGATACGCAGTATTTT
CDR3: CTSSQEKAGGNQDTQYF